The sequence of this T cell receptor beta chain was determined in a study of blood T cell repertoires in COVID-19. Trimming took off 4 bases at V and 3 bases at J, with 15 bases between the two ends. Germline CDR1 and CDR2: LNHDA and SQIVND (reference sequence). The CDR3 runs 15 residues. Sequencing used immunoSEQ multiplex PCR; TCRdb keeps in-frame clones, though not all of them. The table has some 250,000 clones, less than 90% seen once. The chain has TRBV19 and TRBJ1-2, with D possibly TRBD1 on 6 matching bases. The sequenced sample consisted of peripheral blood. The origin of this receptor is a man younger than 45 with active or convalescent COVID-19. For the CDR3, the DNA is TGTGCCAGTAGTAGTGACAGGTTGATAGACTATGGCTACACCTTC. It specifies CASSSDRLIDYGYTF.